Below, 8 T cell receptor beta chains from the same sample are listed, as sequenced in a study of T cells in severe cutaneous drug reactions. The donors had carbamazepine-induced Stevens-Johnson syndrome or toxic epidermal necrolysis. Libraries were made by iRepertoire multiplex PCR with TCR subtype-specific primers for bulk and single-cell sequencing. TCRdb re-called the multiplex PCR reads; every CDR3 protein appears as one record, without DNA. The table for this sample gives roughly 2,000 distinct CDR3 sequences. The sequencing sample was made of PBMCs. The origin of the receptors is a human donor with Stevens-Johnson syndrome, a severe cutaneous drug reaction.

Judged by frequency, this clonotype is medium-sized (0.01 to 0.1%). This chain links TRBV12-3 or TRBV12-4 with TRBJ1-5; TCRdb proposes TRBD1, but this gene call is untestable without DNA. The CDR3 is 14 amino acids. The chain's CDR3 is CASSSRDRNQPQHF.

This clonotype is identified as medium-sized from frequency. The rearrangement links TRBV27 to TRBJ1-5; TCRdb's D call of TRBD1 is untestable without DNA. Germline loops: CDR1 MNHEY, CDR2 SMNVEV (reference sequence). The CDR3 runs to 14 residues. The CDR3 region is CASSWTGDDQPQHF.

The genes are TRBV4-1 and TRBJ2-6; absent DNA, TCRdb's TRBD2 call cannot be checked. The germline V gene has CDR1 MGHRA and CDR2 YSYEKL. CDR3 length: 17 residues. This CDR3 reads CASSREGGFAGANVLTF.

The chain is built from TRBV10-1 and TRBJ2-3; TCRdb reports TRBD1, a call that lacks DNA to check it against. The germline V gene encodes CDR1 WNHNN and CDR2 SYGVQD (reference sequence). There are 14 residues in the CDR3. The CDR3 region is CATFLQGRADTQYF.

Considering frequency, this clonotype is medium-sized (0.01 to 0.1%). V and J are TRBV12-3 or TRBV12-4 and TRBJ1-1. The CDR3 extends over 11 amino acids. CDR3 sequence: CASSPSGLVFF.

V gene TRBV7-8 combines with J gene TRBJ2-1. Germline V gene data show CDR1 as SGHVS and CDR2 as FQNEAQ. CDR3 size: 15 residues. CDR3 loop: CASSLGIGTYNEQFF.

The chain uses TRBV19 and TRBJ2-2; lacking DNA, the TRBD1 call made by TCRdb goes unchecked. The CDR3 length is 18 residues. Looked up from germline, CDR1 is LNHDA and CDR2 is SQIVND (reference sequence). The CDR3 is CASSIGQGRIANTGELFF.

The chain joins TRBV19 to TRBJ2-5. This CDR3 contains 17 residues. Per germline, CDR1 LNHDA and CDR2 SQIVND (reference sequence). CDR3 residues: CASSIASIGGFQETQYF.